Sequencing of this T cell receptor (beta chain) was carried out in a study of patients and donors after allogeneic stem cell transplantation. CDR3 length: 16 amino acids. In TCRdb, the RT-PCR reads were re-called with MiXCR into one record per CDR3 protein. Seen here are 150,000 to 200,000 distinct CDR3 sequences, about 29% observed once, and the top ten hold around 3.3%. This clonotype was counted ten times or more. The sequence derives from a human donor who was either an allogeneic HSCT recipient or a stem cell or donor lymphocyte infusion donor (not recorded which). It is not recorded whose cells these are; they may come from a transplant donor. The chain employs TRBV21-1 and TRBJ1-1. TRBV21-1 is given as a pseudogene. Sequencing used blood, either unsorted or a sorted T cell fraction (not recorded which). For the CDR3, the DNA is TGTGCCAGCAGCCCAAGAGGTCGGGAGACGAACACTGAAGCTTTCTTT. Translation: CASSPRGRETNTEAFF.